The text below deals with one TCR beta chain. The antigen is not known. The data stem from a study of CD4 T cells in relation to SARS-CoV-2 and coronaviruses. The study's findings and limits: Roughly 69% of donors had memory CD4+ clonotypes crossrecognizing SARS-CoV-2 and common cold coronavirus spike. This crossreactivity analysis covered spike protein alone, no other viral proteins. Compared with monoreactive clones, crossreactive clones showed significantly weaker SARS-CoV-2 expansion.

The V gene end was trimmed by 7 bases and the J gene end by 3 bases; junction bases not matched to a gene: 5. CDR3 size: 15 residues. Per germline, CDR1 KGHDR and CDR2 SFDVKD. Uncultured naive and memory CD4+ T cells supplied DNA for deep TCR-beta sequencing. Clones were read by immunoSEQ multiplex PCR, and TCRdb kept only the in-frame ones, dropping some. This sample has about 59,000 clones; 80% to 90% occur once, and the top ten carry 1.3% to 1.5%. The unexposed donors gave CD4+ T cells in about 2011-2019, prior to COVID-19. The origin of this receptor is a human donor in good health. This rearrangement joins TRBV24-1 to TRBJ2-5; 12 bases line up with TRBD1. The sample comprised memory CD4+ T cells from PBMCs. CDR3 sequence (DNA): TGTGCCACCAGGGCCGGGACAGGGGGCGAAGAGACCCAGTACTTC. The encoded protein is CATRAGTGGEETQYF.